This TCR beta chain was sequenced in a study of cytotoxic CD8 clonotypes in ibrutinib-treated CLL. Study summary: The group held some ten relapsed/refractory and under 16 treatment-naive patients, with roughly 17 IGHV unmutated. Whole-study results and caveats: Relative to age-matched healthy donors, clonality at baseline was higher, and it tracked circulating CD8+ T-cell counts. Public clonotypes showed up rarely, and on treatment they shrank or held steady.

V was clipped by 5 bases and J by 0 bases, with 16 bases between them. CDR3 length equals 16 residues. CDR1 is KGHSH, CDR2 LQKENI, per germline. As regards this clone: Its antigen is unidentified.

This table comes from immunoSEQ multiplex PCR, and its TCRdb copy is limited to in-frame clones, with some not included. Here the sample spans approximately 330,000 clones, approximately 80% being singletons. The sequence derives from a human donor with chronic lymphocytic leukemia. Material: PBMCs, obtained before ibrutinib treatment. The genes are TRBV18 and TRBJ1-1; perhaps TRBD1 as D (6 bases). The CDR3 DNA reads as TGTGCCAGCTCAGAGACAGGACCGATCATGAACACTGAAGCTTTCTTT. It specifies CASSETGPIMNTEAFF.